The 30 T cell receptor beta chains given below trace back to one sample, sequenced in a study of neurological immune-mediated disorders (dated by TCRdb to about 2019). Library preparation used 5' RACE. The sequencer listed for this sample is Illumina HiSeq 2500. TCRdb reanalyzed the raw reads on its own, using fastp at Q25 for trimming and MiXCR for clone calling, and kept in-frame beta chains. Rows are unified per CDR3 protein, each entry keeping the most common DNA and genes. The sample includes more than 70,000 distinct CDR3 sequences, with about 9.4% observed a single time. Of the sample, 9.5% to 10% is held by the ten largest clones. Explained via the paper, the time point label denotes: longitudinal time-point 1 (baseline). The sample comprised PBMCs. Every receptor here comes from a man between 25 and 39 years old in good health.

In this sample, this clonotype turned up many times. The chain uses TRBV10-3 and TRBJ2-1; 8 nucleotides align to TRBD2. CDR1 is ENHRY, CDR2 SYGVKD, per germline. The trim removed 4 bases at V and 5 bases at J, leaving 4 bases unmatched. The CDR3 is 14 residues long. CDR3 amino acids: CAISVSAGDNEQFF. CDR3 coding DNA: TGTGCCATCAGTGTCTCAGCGGGAGACAATGAGCAGTTCTTC.

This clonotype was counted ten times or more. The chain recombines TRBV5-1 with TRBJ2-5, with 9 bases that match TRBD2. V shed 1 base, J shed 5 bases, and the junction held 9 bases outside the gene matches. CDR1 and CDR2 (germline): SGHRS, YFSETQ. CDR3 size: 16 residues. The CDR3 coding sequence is TGCGCCAGCAGCTTGAGGGCGTATAGCGGGGGCGAGACCCAGTACTTC. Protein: CASSLRAYSGGETQYF. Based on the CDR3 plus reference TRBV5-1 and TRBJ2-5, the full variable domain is KAGVTQTPRYLIKTRGQQVTLSCSPISGHRSVSWYQQTPGQGLQFLFEYFSETQRNKGNFPGRFSGRQFSNSRSEMNVSTLELGDSALYLCASSLRAYSGGETQYFGPGTRLLVL.

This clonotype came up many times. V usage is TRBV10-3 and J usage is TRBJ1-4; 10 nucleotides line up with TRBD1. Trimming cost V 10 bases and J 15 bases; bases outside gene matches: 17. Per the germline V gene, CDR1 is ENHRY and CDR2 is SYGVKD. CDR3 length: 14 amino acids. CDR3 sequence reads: CASSSETGGTAVFF. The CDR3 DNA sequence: TGTGCCAGTTCAAGCGAGACAGGGGGCACGGCGGTGTTTTTT.

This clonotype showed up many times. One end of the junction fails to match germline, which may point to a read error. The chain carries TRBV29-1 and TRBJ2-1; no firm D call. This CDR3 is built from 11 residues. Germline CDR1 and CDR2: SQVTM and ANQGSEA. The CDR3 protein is CSVVEQKSLVF. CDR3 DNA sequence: TGCAGCGTTGTCGAGCAAAAAAGTCTTGTCTTC.

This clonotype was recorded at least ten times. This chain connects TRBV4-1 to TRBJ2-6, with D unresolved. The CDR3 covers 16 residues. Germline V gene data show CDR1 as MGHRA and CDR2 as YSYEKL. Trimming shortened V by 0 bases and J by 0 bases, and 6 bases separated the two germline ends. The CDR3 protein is CASSQDWSSGANVLTF. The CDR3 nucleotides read TGCGCCAGCAGCCAAGATTGGAGCTCTGGGGCCAACGTCCTGACTTTC.

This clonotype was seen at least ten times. In nucleotides, the CDR3 is TGTGCCATCAGTGATTCTAGCGGGAGTTACGAGCAGTACTTC. Its translation is CAISDSSGSYEQYF. V gene TRBV10-3 combines with J gene TRBJ2-7; 10 bases are shared with TRBD2. Germline CDR1 is ENHRY and CDR2 is SYGVKD. The CDR3 runs to 14 residues. Losses at the gene ends were 3 bases for V and 4 bases for J; bases not matched to a gene: 3.

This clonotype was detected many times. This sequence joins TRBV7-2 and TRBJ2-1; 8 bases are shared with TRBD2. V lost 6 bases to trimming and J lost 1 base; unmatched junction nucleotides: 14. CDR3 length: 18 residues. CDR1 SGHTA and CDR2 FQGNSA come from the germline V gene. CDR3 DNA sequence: TGTGCCAGCAGTTTACGTAAAGCTAGCGGGTTTTCCTACAATGAGCAGTTCTTC. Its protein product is CASSLRKASGFSYNEQFF.

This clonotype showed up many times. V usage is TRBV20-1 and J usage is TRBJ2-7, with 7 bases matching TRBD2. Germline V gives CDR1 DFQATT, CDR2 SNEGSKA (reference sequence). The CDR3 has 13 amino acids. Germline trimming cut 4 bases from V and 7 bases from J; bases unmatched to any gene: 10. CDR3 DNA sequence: TGCAGTGCTAACAACGGGAGGACGGCTGAGCAGTACTTC. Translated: CSANNGRTAEQYF.

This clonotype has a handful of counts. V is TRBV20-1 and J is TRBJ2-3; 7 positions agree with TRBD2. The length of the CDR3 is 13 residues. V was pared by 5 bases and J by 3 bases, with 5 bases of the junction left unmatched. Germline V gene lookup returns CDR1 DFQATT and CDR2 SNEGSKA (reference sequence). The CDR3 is CSAPGEGTDTQYF. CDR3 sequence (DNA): TGCAGTGCTCCCGGGGAGGGGACAGATACGCAGTATTTT.

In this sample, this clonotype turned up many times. The CDR3 spells CASTLTGETQYF. In nucleotides, the CDR3 is TGTGCCAGCACCCTGACCGGGGAGACCCAGTACTTC. The J gene is TRBJ2-5, the V gene TRBV5-5; no firm D call. The germline V gene encodes CDR1 SGHKS and CDR2 YYEKEE (reference sequence). The CDR3 is 12 residues long. Deletions cut 6 bases from V and 5 bases from J, with 11 bases between.

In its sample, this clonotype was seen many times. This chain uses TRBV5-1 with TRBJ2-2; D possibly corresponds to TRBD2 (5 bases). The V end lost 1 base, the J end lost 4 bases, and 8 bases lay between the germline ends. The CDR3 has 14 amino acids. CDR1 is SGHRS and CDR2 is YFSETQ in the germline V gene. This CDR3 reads CASSLREVTGELFF. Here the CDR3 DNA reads TGCGCCAGCAGCTTGCGGGAAGTCACCGGGGAGCTGTTTTTT.

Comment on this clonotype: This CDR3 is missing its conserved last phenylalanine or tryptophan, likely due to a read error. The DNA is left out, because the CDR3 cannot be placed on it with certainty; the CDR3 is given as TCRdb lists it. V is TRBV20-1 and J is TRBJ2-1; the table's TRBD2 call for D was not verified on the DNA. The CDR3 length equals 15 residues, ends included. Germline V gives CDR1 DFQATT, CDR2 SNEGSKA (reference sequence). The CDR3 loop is CSARSREGGYNEKFL.

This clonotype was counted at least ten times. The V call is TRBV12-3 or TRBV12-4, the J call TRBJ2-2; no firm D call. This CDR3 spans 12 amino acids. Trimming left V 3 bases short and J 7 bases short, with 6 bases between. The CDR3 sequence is CASSLWGGELFF. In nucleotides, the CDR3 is TGTGCCAGCAGTTTGTGGGGCGGGGAGCTGTTTTTT.

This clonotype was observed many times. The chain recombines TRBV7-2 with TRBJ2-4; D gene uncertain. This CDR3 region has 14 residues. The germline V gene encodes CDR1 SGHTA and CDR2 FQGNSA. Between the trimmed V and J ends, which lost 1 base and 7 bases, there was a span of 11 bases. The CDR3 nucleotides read TGTGCCAGCAGCTTAGGGGTAGTCCCGAACATTCAGTACTTC. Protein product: CASSLGVVPNIQYF.

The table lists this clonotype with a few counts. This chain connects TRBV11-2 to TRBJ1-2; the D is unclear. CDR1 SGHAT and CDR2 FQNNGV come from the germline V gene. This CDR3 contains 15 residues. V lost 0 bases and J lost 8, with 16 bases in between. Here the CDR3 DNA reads TGTGCCAGCAGCTTAGATCTTAACAGCCTTTGGGGCTACACCTTC. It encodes CASSLDLNSLWGYTF.

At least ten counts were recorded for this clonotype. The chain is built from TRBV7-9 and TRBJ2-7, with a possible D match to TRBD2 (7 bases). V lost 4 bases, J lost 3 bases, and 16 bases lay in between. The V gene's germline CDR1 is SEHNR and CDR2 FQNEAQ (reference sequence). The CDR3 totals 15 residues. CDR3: CASSYVRGGDYEQYF. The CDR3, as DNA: TGTGCCAGCAGCTACGTTAGGGGGGGAGACTACGAGCAGTACTTC.

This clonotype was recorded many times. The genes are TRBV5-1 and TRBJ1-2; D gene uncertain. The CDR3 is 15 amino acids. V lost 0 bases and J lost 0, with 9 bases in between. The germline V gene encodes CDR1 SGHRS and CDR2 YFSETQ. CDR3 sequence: CASSLDSETNYGYTF. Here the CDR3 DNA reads TGCGCCAGCAGCTTGGACAGCGAGACTAACTATGGCTACACCTTC.

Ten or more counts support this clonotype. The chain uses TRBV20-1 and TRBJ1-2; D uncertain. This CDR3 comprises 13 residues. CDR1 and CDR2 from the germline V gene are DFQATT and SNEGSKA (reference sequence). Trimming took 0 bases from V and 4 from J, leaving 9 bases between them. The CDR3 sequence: CSARDLNTYGYTF. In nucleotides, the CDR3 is TGCAGTGCTAGAGATCTGAACACCTATGGCTACACCTTC.

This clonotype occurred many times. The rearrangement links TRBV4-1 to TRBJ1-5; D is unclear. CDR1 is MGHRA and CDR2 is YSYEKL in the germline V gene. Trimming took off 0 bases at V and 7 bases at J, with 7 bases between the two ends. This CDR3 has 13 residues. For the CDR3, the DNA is TGCGCCAGCAGCCAAGACTGGCAACAGCCCCAGCATTTT. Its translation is CASSQDWQQPQHF.

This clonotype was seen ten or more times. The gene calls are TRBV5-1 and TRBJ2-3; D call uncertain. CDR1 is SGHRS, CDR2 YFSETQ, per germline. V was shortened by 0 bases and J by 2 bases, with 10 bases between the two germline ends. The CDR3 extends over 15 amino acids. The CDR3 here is CASSLDKQFTDTQYF. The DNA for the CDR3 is TGCGCCAGCAGCTTGGACAAACAGTTCACAGATACGCAGTATTTT.

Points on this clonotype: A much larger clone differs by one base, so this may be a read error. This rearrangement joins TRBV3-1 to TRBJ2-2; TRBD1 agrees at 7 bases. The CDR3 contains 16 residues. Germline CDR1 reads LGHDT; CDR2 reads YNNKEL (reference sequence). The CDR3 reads CASSQGQGVRTGDLFF. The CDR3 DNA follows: TGTGCCAGCAGCCAAGGACAGGGCGTGAGGACCGGGGACCTGTTTTTT. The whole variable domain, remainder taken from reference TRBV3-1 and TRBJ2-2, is DTAVSQTPKYLVTQMGNDKSIKCEQNLGHDTMYWYKQDSKKFLKIMFSYNNKELIINETVPNRFSPKSPDKAHLNLHINSLELGDSAVYFCASSQGQGVRTGDLFFGEGSRLTVL.

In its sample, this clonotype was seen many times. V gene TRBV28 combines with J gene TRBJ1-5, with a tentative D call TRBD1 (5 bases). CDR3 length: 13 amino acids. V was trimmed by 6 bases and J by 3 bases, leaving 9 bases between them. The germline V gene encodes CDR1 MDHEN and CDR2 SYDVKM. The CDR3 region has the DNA TGTGCCAGCAGCTGGGACTTCAATCAGCCCCAGCATTTT. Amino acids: CASSWDFNQPQHF.

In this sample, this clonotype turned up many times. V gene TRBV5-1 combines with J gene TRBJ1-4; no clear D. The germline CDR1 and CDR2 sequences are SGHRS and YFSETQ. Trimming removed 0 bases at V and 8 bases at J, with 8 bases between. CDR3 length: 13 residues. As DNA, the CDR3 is TGCGCCAGCAGCTTGGTCCAGAAGGAAAAACTGTTTTTT. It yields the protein CASSLVQKEKLFF.

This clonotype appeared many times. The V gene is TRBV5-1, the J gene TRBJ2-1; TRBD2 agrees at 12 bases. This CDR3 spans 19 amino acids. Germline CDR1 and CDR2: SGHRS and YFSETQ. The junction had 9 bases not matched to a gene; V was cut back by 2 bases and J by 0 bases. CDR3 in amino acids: CASSLRTSGKTVSYNEQFF. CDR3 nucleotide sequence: TGCGCCAGCAGCTTAAGGACTAGCGGGAAAACTGTCTCCTACAATGAGCAGTTCTTC.

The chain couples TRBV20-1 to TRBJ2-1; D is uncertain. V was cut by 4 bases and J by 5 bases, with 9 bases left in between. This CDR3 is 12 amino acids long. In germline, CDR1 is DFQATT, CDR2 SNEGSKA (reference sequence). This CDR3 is CSATDRNNEQFF. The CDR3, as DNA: TGCAGTGCTACCGACCGGAACAATGAGCAGTTCTTC.

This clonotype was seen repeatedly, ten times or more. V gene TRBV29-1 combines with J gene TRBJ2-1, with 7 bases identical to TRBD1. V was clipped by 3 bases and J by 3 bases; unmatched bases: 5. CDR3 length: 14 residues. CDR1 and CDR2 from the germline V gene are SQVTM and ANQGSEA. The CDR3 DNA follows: TGCAGCGTTGACCCACGACAGGGCTACAATGAGCAGTTCTTC. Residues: CSVDPRQGYNEQFF.

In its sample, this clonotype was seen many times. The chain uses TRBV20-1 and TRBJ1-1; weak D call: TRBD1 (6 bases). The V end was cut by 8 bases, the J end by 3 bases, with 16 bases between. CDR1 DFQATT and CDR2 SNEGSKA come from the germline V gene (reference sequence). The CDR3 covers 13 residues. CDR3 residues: CSTRTGGDTEAFF. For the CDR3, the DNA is TGCAGTACCCGAACGGGGGGCGACACTGAAGCTTTCTTT.

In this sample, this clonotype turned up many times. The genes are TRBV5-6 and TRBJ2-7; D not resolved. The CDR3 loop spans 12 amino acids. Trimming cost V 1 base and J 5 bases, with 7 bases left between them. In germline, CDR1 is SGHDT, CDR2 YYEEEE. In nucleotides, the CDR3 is TGTGCCAGCAGCTTGTTCGAGAACGAGCAGTACTTC. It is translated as CASSLFENEQYF. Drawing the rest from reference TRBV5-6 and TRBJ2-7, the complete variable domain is DAGVTQSPTHLIKTRGQQVTLRCSPKSGHDTVSWYQQALGQGPQFIFQYYEEEERQRGNFPDRFSGHQFPNYSSELNVNALLLGDSALYLCASSLFENEQYFGPGTRLTVT.

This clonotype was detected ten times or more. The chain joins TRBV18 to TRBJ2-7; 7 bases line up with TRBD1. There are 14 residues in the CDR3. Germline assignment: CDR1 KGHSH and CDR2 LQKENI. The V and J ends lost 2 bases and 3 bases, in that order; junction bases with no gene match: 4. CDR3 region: CASSPRDRSYEQYF. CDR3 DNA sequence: TGTGCCAGCTCACCAAGGGACAGAAGCTACGAGCAGTACTTC.

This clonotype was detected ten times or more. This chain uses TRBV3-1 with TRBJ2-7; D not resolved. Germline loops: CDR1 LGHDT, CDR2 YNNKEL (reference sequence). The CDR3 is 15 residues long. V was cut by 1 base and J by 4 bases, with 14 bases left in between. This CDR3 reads CASSQVRLASYEQYF. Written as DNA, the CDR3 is TGTGCCAGCAGCCAAGTGAGGCTGGCCTCTTACGAGCAGTACTTC.